This TCR beta chain was profiled in a study of blood T cell repertoires in COVID-19. The wider study: Sample material is recorded as cDNA or gDNA derived from T cells, B-cell-depleted T cells, or PBMCs.

The CDR3 loop spans 15 amino acids. CDR1 SGHTS and CDR2 YDEGEE come from the germline V gene. Trimming shortened V by 4 bases and J by 2 bases, and 10 bases separated the two germline ends. Sequenced by immunoSEQ multiplex PCR; TCRdb stores in-frame clones only, minus some. This table holds about 140,000 clones, more than 65% found once. The chain combines TRBV5-8 with TRBJ2-6; a possible D gene is TRBD1 (5 bases). This clonotype originated in a human donor in a cohort sampled during active COVID-19. The sequenced material came from peripheral blood. The CDR3 is CASSIRVTGANVLTF. The CDR3 bases are TGTGCCAGCAGCATCAGGGTGACTGGGGCCAACGTCCTGACTTTC.